This is a list of T cell receptor beta chains from one sample in a study of blood T cell repertoires in COVID-19. Data came from immunoSEQ multiplex PCR; TCRdb stores just in-frame clones and leaves some out. The repertoire consists of 200,000 to 300,000 clones, with around 84% occurring once and the leading ten covering around 4%. The sample was peripheral blood. The receptors shown here come from a man aged 55-75 years with acute or convalescent COVID-19. Both conserved end residues are part of each CDR3. The order of the fields is D gene, J gene, V gene, clone size, CDR3 protein, CDR3 DNA. A D gene is named only where the DNA matches it firmly. The listing skips clone size in some rows; elsewhere it reads once, few, many or a size class.

>-|TRBJ1-1|TRBV5-1|few
CASSLLRENTEAFF
TGCGCCAGCAGCCTATTACGGGAGAACACTGAAGCTTTCTTT
>TRBD1|TRBJ2-3|TRBV30|-
CAWSPGQGSTDTQYF
TGTGCCTGGAGTCCGGGACAGGGCAGCACAGATACGCAGTATTTT
>TRBD2|TRBJ2-3|TRBV4-1|-
CASSQVSLAVTDTQYF
TGCGCCAGCAGCCAAGTTTCCCTAGCGGTCACAGATACGCAGTATTTT
>TRBD2|TRBJ2-5|TRBV4-1|-
CASSPPGTSLGETQYF
TGCGCCAGCAGCCCTCCCGGGACTAGCCTTGGAGAGACCCAGTACTTC
>TRBD1|TRBJ2-3|TRBV7-2|-
CASSLARTGETDTQYF
TGTGCCAGCAGCTTAGCTCGGACAGGGGAGACAGATACGCAGTATTTT
>-|TRBJ1-5|TRBV19|-
CASSIGRRSNQPQHF
TGTGCCAGTAGTATAGGCAGGAGGAGCAATCAGCCCCAGCATTTT
>TRBD1|TRBJ2-7|TRBV30|-
CAWSDPSTGKEQYF
TGTGCCTGGAGTGACCCGTCGACAGGGAAAGAGCAGTACTTC
>TRBD2|TRBJ2-5|TRBV6-5|-
CASSRTSGQETQYF
TGTGCCAGCAGCCGGACTAGCGGCCAAGAGACCCAGTACTTC
>TRBD1|TRBJ2-7|TRBV9|-
CASSARDRGYEQYF
TGTGCCAGCAGCGCCCGGGACAGGGGCTACGAGCAGTACTTC
>TRBD1|TRBJ2-1|TRBV7-7|-
CASSLGGTRGRDGNEQFF
TGTGCTAGCAGCTTAGGTGGGACCAGGGGGCGGGATGGGAATGAGCAGTTCTTC
>TRBD2|TRBJ2-3|TRBV7-6|once
CASSQNGGRAGDTQYF
TGTGCCAGCAGCCAAAACGGAGGGAGGGCCGGAGATACGCAGTATTTT
>TRBD1|TRBJ1-6|TRBV16|-
CASSQRTGGSPLHF
TGTGCCAGCAGCCAAAGGACAGGGGGTTCACCCCTCCACTTT
>TRBD2|TRBJ2-3|TRBV5-1|once
CASSSGLAGGPPDTQYF
TGCGCCAGCAGTTCGGGCCTAGCGGGAGGGCCGCCAGATACGCAGTATTTT
>TRBD1|TRBJ2-2|TRBV13|-
CASSWDRGGELFF
TGTGCCAGCAGCTGGGACAGGGGCGGGGAGCTGTTTTTT
>TRBD2|TRBJ2-1|TRBV7-2|-
CASSLGRGGQGEQFF
TGTGCCAGCAGCCTCGGGCGGGGGGGCCAGGGTGAGCAGTTCTTC
>-|TRBJ2-3|TRBV19|once
CASRQVSTDTQYF
TGTGCCAGCAGACAGGTTAGCACAGATACGCAGTATTTT
>TRBD1|TRBJ1-1|TRBV7-9|few
CASSLSGQGRTEAFF
TGTGCCAGCAGCTTGTCCGGACAGGGTCGCACTGAAGCTTTCTTT
>-|TRBJ1-3|TRBV6-5|-
CASSYSLGSSGNTIYF
TGTGCCAGCAGTTACAGCCTGGGGAGCTCTGGAAACACCATATATTTT
>-|TRBJ2-3|TRBV4-3|-
CASSQEAAGLTTDTQYF
TGCGCCAGCAGCCAAGAGGCTGCAGGTTTGACCACAGATACGCAGTATTTT
>TRBD1|TRBJ1-5|TRBV28|-
CATHLGGTGGINQPQHF
TGTGCCACCCACCTCGGGGGGACAGGGGGTATCAATCAGCCCCAGCATTTT
>TRBD2|TRBJ2-3|TRBV3-1/TRBV3-2|once
CASSQERLAGDPSTDTQYF
TGTGCCAGCAGCCAAGAGCGGCTAGCGGGGGACCCAAGCACAGATACGCAGTATTTT
>TRBD2|TRBJ2-1|TRBV19|-
CASSILGTSNEQFF
TGTGCCAGTAGTATTCTAGGGACTAGCAATGAGCAGTTCTTC
>-|TRBJ2-7|TRBV5-8|-
CANLGVYEQYF
TGTGCCAACCTAGGTGTCTACGAGCAGTACTTC
>-|TRBJ1-1|TRBV19|-
CASSIGFQGNTEAFF
TGTGCCAGTAGTATAGGGTTCCAGGGAAACACTGAAGCTTTCTTT
>-|TRBJ2-3|TRBV29-1|-
CSAFSRAGTDTQYF
TGCAGCGCCTTTAGCCGTGCGGGTACAGATACGCAGTATTTT
>-|TRBJ2-3|TRBV6-5|-
CASRQGGADTQYF
TGTGCCAGCAGACAGGGGGGGGCAGATACGCAGTATTTT
>-|TRBJ2-1|TRBV19|-
CASSIEGRPSLFGQFF
TGTGCCAGTAGTATAGAGGGCCGGCCCTCGCTCTTTGGGCAGTTCTTC
>TRBD2|TRBJ2-2|TRBV10-2|-
CASSDPLAGGAVGELFF
TGCGCCAGCAGTGATCCCCTAGCGGGGGGCGCCGTCGGGGAGCTGTTTTTT